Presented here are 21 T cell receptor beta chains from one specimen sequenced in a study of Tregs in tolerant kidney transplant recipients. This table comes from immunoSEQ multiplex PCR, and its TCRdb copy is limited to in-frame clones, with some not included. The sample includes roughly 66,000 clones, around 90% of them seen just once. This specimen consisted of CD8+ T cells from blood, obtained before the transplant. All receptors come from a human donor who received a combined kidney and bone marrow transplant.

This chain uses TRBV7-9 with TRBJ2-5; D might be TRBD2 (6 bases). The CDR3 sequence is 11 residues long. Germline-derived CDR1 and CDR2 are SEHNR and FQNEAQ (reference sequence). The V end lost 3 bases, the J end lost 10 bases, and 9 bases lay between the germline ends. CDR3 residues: CASSFGRDQYF. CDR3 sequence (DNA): TGTGCCAGCAGCTTCGGGAGAGACCAGTACTTC.

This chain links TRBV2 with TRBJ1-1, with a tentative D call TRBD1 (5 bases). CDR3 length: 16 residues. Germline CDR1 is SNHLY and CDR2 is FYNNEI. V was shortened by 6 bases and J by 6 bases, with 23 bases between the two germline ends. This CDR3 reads CASRRGHSGEASEAFF. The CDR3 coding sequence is TGTGCCAGCAGGAGAGGTCATTCGGGGGAGGCGTCTGAAGCTTTCTTT.

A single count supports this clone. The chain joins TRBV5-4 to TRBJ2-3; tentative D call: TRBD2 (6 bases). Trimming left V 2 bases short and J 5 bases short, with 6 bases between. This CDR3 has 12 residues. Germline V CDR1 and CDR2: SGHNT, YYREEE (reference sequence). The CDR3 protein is CASSFGGDTQYF. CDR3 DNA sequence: TGTGCCAGCAGCTTCGGGGGAGATACGCAGTATTTT.

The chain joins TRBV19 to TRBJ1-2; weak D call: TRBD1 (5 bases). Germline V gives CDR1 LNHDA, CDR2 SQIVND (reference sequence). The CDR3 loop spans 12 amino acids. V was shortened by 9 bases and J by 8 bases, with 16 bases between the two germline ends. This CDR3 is CASRATARGYTF. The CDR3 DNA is TGTGCCAGCCGAGCGACAGCCCGAGGCTACACCTTC.

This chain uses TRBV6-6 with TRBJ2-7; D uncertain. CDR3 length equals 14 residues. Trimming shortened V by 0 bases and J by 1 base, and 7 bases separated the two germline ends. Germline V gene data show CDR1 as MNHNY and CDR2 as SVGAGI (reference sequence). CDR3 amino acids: CASSYSDSSYEQYF. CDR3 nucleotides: TGTGCCAGCAGTTACTCCGACTCTTCCTACGAGCAGTACTTC.

The CDR3 region is CSVESTSSTDTQYF. The CDR3 nucleotides read TGCAGCGTTGAGTCGACTTCTAGCACAGATACGCAGTATTTT. J is TRBJ2-3 and V is TRBV29-1; D not certain. The CDR3 consists of 14 residues. Trimming took 3 bases from V and 0 from J, leaving 10 bases between them. Per germline, CDR1 SQVTM and CDR2 ANQGSEA.

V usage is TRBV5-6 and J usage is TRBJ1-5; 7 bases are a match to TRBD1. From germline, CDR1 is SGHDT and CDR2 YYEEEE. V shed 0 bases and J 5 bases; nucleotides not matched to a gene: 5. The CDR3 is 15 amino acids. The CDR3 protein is CASSLGDSKYQPQHF. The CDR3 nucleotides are TGTGCCAGCAGCTTGGGGGACAGCAAATATCAGCCCCAGCATTTT.

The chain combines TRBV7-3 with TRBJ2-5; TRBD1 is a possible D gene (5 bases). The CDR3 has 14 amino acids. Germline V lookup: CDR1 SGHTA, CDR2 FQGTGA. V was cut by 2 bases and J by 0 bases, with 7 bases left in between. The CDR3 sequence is CASSLDSNQETQYF. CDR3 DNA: TGTGCCAGCAGCTTAGACAGCAACCAAGAGACCCAGTACTTC.

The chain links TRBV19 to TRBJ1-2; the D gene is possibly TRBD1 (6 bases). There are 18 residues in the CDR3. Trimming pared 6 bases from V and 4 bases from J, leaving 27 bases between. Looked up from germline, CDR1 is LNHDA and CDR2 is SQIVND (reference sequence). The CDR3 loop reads CASRSPPSEQGSGYGYTF. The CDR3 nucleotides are TGTGCCAGTAGATCCCCCCCCTCTGAACAGGGAAGCGGCTATGGCTACACCTTC.

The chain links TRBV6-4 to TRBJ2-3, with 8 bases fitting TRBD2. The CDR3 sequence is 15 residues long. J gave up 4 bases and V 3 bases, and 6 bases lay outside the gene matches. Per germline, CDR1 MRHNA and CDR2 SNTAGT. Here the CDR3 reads CASSETGGRSDTQYF. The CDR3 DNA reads TGTGCCAGCAGTGAAACGGGGGGGCGTTCAGATACGCAGTATTTT.

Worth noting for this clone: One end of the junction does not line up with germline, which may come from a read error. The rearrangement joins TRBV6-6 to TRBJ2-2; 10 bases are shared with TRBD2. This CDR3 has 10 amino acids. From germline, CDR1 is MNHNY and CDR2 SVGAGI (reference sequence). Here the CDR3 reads CATLAGEPFF. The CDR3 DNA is TGTGCCACGCTAGCGGGGGAGCCGTTTTTT.

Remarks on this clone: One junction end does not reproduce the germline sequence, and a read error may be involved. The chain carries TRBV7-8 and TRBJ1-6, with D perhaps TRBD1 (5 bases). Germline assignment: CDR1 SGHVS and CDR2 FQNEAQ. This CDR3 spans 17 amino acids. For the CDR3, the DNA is TGTGCCAGCACCTTAGGGGTAGGGAGCTCCTATAATTCACCCCTCCACTTT. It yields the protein CASTLGVGSSYNSPLHF.

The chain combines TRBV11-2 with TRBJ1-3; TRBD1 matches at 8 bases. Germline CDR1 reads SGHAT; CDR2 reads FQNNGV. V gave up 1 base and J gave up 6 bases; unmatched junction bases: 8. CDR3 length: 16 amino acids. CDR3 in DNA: TGTGCCAGCAGCTTAGTCGAGACAGGGGAGCCAAACACCATATATTTT. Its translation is CASSLVETGEPNTIYF.

The CDR3 nucleotides are TGTGCCAGCAGCTTGGGGCTTTCTAACTATGGCTACACCTTC. Translating gives CASSLGLSNYGYTF. J is TRBJ1-2 and V is TRBV5-5; no clear D. The CDR3 covers 14 residues. The V gene's germline CDR1 is SGHKS and CDR2 YYEKEE (reference sequence). V was trimmed by 0 bases and J by 0 bases, leaving 6 bases between them.

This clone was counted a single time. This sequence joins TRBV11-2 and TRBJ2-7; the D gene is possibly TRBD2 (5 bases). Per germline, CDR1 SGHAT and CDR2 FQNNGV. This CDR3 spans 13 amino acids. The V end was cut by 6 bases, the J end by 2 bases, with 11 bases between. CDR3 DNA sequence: TGTGCCAGCAGGGGCGACTACACCTACGAGCAGTACTTC. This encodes CASRGDYTYEQYF.

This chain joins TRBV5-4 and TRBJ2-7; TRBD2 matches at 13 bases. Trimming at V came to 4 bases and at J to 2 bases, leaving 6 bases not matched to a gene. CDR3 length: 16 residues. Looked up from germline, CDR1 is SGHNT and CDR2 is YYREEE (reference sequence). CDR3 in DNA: TGTGCCAGCAGCCCCCGGACTAGCGGGAGTCCCTACGAGCAGTACTTC. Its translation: CASSPRTSGSPYEQYF.

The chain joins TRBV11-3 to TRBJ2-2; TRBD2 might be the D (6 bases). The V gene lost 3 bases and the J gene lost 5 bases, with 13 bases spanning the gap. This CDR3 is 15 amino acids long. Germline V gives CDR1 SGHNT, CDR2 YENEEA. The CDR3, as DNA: TGTGCCAGCAGCTTGGTTGGAGGGAGGACCGGGGAGCTGTTTTTT. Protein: CASSLVGGRTGELFF.

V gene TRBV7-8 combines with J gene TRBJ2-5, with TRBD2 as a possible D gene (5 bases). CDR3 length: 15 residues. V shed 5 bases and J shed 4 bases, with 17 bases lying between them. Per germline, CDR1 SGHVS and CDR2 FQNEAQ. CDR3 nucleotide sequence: TGTGCCAGCAGCCGAAGCGGAGTCCGCCCAGAGACCCAGTACTTC. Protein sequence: CASSRSGVRPETQYF.

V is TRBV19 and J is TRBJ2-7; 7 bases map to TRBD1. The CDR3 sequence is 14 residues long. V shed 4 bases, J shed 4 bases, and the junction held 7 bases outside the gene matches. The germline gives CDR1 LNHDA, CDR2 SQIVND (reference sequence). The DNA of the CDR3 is TGTGCCAGTAGTACCATCGACAGGGCGTACGAGCAGTACTTC. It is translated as CASSTIDRAYEQYF. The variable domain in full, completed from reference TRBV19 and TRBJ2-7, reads DGGITQSPKYLFRKEGQNVTLSCEQNLNHDAMYWYRQDPGQGLRLIYYSQIVNDFQKGDIAEGYSVSREKKESFPLTVTSAQKNPTAFYLCASSTIDRAYEQYFGPGTRLTVT.

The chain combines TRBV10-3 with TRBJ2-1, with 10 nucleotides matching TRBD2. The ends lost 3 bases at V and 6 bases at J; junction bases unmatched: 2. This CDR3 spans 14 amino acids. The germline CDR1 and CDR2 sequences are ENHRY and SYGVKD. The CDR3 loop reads CAISDGLAANEQFF. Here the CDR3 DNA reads TGTGCCATCAGTGACGGACTAGCGGCCAATGAGCAGTTCTTC.

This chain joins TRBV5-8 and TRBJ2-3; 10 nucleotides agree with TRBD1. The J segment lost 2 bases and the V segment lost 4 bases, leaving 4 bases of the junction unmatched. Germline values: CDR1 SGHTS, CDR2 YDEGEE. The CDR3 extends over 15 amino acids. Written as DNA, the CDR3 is TGTGCCAGCAGCACGGGACAGGGGTACACAGATACGCAGTATTTT. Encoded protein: CASSTGQGYTDTQYF.